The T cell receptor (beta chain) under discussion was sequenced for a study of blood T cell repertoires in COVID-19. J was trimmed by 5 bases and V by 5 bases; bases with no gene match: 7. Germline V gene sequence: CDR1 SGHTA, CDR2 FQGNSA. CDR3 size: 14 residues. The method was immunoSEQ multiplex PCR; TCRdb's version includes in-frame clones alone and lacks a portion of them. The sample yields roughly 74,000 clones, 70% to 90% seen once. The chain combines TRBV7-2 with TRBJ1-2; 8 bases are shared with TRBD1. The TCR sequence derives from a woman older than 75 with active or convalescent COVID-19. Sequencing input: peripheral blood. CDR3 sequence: CASSSQGAGYGYTF. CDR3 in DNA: TGTGCCAGCAGCAGCCAGGGGGCGGGTTATGGCTACACCTTC.